This T cell receptor (beta chain) emerged from a study of human T cells and chemical hapten exposure (dated by TCRdb to the early 2020s). With respect to the entire study: Libraries were pooled for sequencing, and per-sample TCR yields varied mainly because of small differences in library volumes within the pool. Each blood RNA sample was used to sequence both TCR alpha and TCR beta chains. This study followed changes in the peripheral blood TCR repertoire in vivo during primary and secondary sensitization of alopecia patients to the hapten diphenylcyclopropenone (DPC). Summary of the overall study and its limitations: After repeated subsampling, changes were observed in the strength of the expansion versus patch-test correlation and in the threshold at which the correlation became significant. DPC sensitization did not change the number of TCRs with a frequency above 1 in 1000, and there was no evidence of changes in global repertoire structure.

Total RNA was extracted from unfractionated whole blood collected in Tempus Blood RNA tubes. Roughly 5 healthy volunteers acted as controls for TCR sequencing and had blood drawn at day 0, 2 weeks and 6 weeks. The protocol used for the library was 5' RACE. The reads were generated on an Illumina MiSeq. Library preparation attached unique molecular identifiers to individual cDNA molecules for quantitative, reproducible TCR counting. For the original study's pipeline: The median number of TCRs per sample was 85,000 to 100,000, ranging from 23,224 to 690,600. V, J and CDR3 annotation of the TCR reads was performed with the Decombinator software suite. For PS versus PT1 abundance plots, all samples were subsampled to the same number of TCRs (28,000). Expanded TCRs were defined as absent before sensitization and observed at least eight times at the 2-week time point. TCRdb itself trimmed the public reads at Q25 with fastp, ran MiXCR and retained productive beta chains. CDR3 protein sequences are deduplicated, and each keeps its most common genes and DNA. TCRdb assigned the V and J calls; the authors' analysis was not used. The sample includes under 85,000 distinct CDR3 sequences, with more than 7% observed a single time. Of the sample, around 2.3% is held by the ten largest clones.

At least ten counts were recorded for this clonotype. What antigen it recognizes has not been identified. Within one base of it there is no much larger clone, and no base qualities were kept. The receptor's source is a male donor in good health.

The nucleotides are TGCAGCGTTGGACTTAGCGGGGAGACCCAGTACTTC. Its coded protein is CSVGLSGETQYF. The chain joins TRBV29-1 to TRBJ2-5, and TRBD2 matches 7 of the central bases. V ends up 4 bases short and J 5 bases short, with an unmatched junction base count of 4. CDR1 is given as SQVTM and CDR2 as ANQGSEA, both from the germline V gene. Taken from cysteine to phenylalanine, the CDR3 has 12 residues. This entry keeps only the CDR3 DNA: 36 bases, framed from base 1.